Sequencing of this T cell receptor beta chain was carried out in a study of OX40 agonist ivuxolimab in advanced cancers. The CDR3 spans 14 residues. The V gene's germline CDR1 is SGHAT and CDR2 FQNNGV. With 5 bases removed from V and 9 bases from J, the gap between germline ends came to 17 bases. Only in-frame clones appear in the TCRdb table, and some are missing; sequencing was by immunoSEQ multiplex PCR. This sample yields about 79,000 clones, of which 91% are seen a single time; around 6.5% belongs to the top ten. This chain links TRBV11-2 with TRBJ1-5; D is undetermined. The sequences come from CD4+ or CD8+ T cells sorted from blood, collected in a trial of the OX40 agonist ivuxolimab. The origin of this receptor is an adult with an advanced solid tumor such as melanoma, head and neck, liver or kidney cancer. CDR3 sequence: CASSQEGPRGPQHF. The DNA for the CDR3 is TGTGCCAGCAGCCAGGAAGGGCCCCGGGGGCCCCAGCATTTT.